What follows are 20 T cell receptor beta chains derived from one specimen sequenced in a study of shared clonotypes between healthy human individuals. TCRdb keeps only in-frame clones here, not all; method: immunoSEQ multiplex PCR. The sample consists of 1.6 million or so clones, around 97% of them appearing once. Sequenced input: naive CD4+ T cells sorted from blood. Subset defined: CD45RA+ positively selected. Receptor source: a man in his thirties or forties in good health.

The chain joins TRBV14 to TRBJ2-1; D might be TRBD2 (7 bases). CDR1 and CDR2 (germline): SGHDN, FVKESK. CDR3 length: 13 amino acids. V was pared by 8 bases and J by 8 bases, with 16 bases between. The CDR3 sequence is CASLNSGGHEQFF. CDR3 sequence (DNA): TGTGCCAGCCTGAATTCCGGGGGGCATGAGCAGTTCTTC.

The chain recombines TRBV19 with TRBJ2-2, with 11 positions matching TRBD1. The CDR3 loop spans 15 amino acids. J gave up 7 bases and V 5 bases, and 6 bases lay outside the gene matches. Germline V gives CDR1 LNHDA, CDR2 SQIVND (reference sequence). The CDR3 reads CASSSGTGGFGELFF. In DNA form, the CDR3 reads TGTGCCAGTAGTTCCGGGACAGGGGGTTTCGGGGAGCTGTTTTTT.

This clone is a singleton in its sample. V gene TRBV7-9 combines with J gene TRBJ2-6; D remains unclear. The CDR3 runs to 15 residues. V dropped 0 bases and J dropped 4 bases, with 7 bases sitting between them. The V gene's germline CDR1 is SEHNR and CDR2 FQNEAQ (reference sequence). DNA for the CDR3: TGTGCCAGCAGCTTAGCCCCCCCGGGGGCCAACGTCCTGACTTTC. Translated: CASSLAPPGANVLTF.

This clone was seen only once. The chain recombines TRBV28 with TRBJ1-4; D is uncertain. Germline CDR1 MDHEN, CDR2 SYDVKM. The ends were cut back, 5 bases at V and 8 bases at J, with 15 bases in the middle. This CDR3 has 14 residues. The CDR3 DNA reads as TGTGCCAGCAGTATCCGGTGGGATGAAGAAAAACTGTTTTTT. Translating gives CASSIRWDEEKLFF.

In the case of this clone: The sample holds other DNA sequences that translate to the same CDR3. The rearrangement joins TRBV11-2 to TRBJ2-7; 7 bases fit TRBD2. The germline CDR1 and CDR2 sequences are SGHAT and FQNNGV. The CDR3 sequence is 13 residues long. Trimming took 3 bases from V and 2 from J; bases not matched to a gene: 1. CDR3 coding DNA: TGTGCCAGCAGCTTCGGGGGGACCTACGAGCAGTACTTC. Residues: CASSFGGTYEQYF.

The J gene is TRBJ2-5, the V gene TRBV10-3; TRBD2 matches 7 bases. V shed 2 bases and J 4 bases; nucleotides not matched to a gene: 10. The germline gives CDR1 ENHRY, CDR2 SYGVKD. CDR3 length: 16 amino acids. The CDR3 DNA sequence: TGTGCCATCAGTGAGGGTCGGGGGGAACTCAGAGAGACCCAGTACTTC. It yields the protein CAISEGRGELRETQYF.

In DNA, the CDR3 is TGTGCCAGTAGGGGAACAGTTACCTATGGCTACACCTTC. It encodes CASRGTVTYGYTF. The chain employs TRBV19 and TRBJ1-2; D unresolved. Trimming took 6 bases from V and 4 from J, leaving 12 bases between them. From germline, CDR1 is LNHDA and CDR2 SQIVND (reference sequence). The CDR3 length is 13 residues.

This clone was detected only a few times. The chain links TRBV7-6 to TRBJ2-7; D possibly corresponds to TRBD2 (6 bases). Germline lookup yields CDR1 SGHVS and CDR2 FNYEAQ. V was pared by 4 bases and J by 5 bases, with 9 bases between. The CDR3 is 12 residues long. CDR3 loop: CASSSGSDEQYF. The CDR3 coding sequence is TGTGCCAGCAGCTCCGGGAGCGACGAGCAGTACTTC.

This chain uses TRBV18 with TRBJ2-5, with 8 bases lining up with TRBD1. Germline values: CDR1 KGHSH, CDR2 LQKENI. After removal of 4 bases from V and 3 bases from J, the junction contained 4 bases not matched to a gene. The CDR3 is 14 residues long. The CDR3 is CASSQTTGEETQYF. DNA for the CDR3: TGTGCCAGCTCACAAACGACAGGGGAAGAGACCCAGTACTTC.

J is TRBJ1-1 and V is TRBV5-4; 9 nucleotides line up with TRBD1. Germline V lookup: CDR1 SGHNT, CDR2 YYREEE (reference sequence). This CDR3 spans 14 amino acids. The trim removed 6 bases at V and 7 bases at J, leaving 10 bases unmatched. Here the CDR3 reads CASTLEQGAIEAFF. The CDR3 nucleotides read TGTGCCAGCACCCTAGAACAGGGGGCTATTGAAGCTTTCTTT.

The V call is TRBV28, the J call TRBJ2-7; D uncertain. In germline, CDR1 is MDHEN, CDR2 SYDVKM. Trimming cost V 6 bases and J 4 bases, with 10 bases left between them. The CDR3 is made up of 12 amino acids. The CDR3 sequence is CASRYGRYEQYF. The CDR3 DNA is TGTGCCAGCAGATACGGACGGTACGAGCAGTACTTC.

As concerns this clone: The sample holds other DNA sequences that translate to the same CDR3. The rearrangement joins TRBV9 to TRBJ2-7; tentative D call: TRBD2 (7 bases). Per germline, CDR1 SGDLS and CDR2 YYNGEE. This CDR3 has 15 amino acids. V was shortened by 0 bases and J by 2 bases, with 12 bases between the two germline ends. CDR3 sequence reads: CASSVGGGRTYEQYF. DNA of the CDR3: TGTGCCAGCAGCGTAGGCGGGGGCAGAACCTACGAGCAGTACTTC.

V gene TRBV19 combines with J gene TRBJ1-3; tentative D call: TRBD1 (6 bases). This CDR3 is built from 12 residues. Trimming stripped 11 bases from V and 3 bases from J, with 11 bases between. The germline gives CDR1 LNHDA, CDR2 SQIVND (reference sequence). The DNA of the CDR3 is TGTGCCGCAGGGGTTTTTGGAAACACCATATATTTT. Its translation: CAAGVFGNTIYF.

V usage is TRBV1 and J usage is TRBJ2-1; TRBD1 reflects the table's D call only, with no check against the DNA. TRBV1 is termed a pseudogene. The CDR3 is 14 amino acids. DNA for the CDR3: TGCACCAGCAGGTGTGGACAGGTCTACAATGAGCAGTTCTTC. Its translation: CTSRCGQVYNEQFF.

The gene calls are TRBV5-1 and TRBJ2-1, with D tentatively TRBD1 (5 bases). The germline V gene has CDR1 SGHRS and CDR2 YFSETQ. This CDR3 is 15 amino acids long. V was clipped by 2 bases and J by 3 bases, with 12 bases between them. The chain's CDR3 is CASSFRRQYYNEQFF. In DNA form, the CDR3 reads TGCGCCAGCAGCTTTCGCCGACAGTACTACAATGAGCAGTTCTTC.

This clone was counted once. The CDR3 region is CASSVTGAPNTGELFF. The CDR3 DNA reads TGTGCCAGCAGCGTGACAGGGGCCCCGAACACCGGGGAGCTGTTTTTT. J is TRBJ2-2 and V is TRBV9; 8 bases are a match to TRBD1. Trimming cost V 2 bases and J 0 bases; bases outside gene matches: 3. Germline assignment: CDR1 SGDLS and CDR2 YYNGEE. The CDR3 loop spans 16 amino acids.

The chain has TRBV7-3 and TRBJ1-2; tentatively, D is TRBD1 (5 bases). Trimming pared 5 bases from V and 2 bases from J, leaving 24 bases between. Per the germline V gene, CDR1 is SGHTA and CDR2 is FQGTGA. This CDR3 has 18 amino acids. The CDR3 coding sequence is TGTGCCAGCAGCACGTGGCTTCGGGACGGCGAATCAAACTATGGCTACACCTTC. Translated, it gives CASSTWLRDGESNYGYTF.

In DNA form, the CDR3 reads TGCGCCAGCAGCTTGTTGGGGTCAGGGCGAGGGGATACGCAGTATTTT. Its protein product is CASSLLGSGRGDTQYF. The chain couples TRBV5-1 to TRBJ2-3; either TRBD1 or TRBD2 may supply D (5 bases each). The germline V and J ends were trimmed by 1 base and 6 bases, with 18 bases remaining between them. CDR1 SGHRS and CDR2 YFSETQ come from the germline V gene. The CDR3 is made up of 16 amino acids.

The CDR3 DNA is TGCGCCAGCAGCCAAAAGCCAGCGGGAAAACTGTTTTTT. It is translated as CASSQKPAGKLFF. This rearrangement joins TRBV4-3 to TRBJ1-4; no definite D call. Trimming left V 2 bases short and J 10 bases short, with 11 bases between. Germline loops: CDR1 LGHNA, CDR2 YSLEER. The CDR3 has 13 residues.

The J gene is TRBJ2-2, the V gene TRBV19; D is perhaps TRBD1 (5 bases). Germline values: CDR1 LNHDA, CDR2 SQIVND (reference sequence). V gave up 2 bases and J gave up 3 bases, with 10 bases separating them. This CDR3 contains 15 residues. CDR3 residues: CASSIRGADTGELFF. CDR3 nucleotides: TGTGCCAGTAGTATAAGGGGCGCGGACACCGGGGAGCTGTTTTTT.